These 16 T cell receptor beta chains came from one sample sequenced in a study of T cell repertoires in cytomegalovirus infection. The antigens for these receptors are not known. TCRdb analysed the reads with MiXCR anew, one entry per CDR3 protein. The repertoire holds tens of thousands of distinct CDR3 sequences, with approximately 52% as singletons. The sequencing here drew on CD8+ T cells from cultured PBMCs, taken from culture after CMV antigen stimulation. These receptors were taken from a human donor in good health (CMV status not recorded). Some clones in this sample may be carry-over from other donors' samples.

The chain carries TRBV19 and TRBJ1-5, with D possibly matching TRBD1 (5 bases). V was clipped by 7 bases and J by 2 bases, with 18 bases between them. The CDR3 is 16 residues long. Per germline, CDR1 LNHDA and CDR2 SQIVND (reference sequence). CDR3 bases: TGTGCCAGTACCGAACCCCTCCGGGACGGCAATCAGCCCCAGCATTTT. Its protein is CASTEPLRDGNQPQHF.

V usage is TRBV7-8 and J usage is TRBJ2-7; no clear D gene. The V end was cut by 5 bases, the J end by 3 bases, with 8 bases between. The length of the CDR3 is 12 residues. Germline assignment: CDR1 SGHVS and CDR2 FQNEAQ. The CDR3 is CASSHVRYEQYF. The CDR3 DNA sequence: TGTGCCAGCAGCCATGTACGCTACGAGCAGTACTTC.

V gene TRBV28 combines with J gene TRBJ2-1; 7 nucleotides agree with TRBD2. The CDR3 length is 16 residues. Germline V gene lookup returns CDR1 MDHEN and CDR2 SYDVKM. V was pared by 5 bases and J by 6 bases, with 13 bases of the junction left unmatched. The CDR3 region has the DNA TGTGCCAGCAGTGGACGGGAGGTGGGCTTCGGCAATGAGCAGTTCTTC. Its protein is CASSGREVGFGNEQFF. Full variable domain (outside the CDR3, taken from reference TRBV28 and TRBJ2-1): DVKVTQSSRYLVKRTGEKVFLECVQDMDHENMFWYRQDPGLGLRLIYFSYDVKMKEKGDIPEGYSVSREKKERFSLILESASTNQTSMYLCASSGREVGFGNEQFFGPGTRLTVL.

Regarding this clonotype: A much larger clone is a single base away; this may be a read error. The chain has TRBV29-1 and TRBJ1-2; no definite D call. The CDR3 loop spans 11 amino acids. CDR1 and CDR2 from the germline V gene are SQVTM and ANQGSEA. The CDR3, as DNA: TGCAGCGTGCGCCGGGATTATAACTACATCTTC. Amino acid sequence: CSVRRDYNYIF.

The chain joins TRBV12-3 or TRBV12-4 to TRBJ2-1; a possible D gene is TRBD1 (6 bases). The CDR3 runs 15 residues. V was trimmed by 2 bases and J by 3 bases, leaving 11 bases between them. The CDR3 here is CASSLLGASYNEQFF. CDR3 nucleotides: TGTGCCAGCAGTTTATTGGGGGCGAGCTACAATGAGCAGTTCTTC.

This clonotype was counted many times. The CDR3: CASSSTGGETQYF. DNA for the CDR3: TGTGCCAGCAGCTCTACGGGGGGTGAGACCCAGTACTTC. The J gene is TRBJ2-5, the V gene TRBV7-8; TRBD2 agrees at 7 bases. The V segment lost 4 bases and the J segment 5 bases; nucleotides outside the gene matches: 4. Germline assignment: CDR1 SGHVS and CDR2 FQNEAQ. The CDR3 is made up of 13 amino acids.

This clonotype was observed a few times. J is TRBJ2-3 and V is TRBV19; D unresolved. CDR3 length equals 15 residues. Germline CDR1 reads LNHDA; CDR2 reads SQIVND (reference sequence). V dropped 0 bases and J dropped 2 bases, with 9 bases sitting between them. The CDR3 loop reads CASSIEGRFTDTQYF. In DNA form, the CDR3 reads TGTGCCAGTAGTATAGAGGGCAGATTCACAGATACGCAGTATTTT.

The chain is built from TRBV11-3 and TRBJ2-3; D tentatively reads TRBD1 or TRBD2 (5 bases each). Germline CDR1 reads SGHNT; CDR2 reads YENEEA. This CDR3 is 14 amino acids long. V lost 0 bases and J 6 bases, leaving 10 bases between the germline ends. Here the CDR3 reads CASSLDGGTDTQYF. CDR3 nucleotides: TGTGCCAGCAGCTTAGATGGGGGAACGGATACGCAGTATTTT.

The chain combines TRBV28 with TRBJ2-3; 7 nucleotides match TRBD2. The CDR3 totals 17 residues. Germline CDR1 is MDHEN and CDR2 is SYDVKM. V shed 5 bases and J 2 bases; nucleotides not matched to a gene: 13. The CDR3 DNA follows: TGTGCCAGCAGTACCCCCCGGGCTAGCGGTTTCACAGATACGCAGTATTTT. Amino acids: CASSTPRASGFTDTQYF.

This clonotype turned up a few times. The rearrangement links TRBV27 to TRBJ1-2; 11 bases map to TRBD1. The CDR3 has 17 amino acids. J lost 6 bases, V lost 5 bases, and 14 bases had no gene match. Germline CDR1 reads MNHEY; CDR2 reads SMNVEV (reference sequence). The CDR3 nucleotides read TGTGCCAGCAGTCAGTCTTCACCTGGACAGGGGGCAAATGGCTACACCTTC. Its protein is CASSQSSPGQGANGYTF.

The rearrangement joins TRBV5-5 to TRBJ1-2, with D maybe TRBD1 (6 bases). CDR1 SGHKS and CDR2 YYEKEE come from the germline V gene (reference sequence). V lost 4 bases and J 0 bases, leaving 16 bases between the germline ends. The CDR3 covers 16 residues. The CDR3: CASSLSGQLSNYGYTF. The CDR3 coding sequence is TGTGCCAGCAGCCTGTCAGGACAGCTTTCTAACTATGGCTACACCTTC.

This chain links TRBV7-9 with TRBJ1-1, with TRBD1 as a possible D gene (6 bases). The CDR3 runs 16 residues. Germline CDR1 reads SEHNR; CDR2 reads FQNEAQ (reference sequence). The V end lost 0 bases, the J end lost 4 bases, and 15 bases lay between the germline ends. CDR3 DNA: TGTGCCAGCAGCTTAGCTACGCGGGTACAGGGCACTGAAGCTTTCTTT. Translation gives CASSLATRVQGTEAFF. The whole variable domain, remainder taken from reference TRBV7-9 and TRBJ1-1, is DTGVSQNPRHKITKRGQNVTFRCDPISEHNRLYWYRQTLGQGPEFLTYFQNEAQLEKSRLLSDRFSAERPKGSFSTLEIQRTEQGDSAMYLCASSLATRVQGTEAFFGQGTRLTVV.

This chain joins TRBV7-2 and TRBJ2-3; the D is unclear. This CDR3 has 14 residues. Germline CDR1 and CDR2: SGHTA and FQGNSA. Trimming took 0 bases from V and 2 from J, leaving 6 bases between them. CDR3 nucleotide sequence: TGTGCCAGCAGCTTAGCGTGGCCCACAGATACGCAGTATTTT. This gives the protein CASSLAWPTDTQYF. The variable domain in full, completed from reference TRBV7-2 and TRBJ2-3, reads GAGVSQSPSNKVTEKGKDVELRCDPISGHTALYWYRQSLGQGLEFLIYFQGNSAPDKSGLPSDRFSAERTGGSVSTLTIQRTQQEDSAVYLCASSLAWPTDTQYFGPGTRLTVL.

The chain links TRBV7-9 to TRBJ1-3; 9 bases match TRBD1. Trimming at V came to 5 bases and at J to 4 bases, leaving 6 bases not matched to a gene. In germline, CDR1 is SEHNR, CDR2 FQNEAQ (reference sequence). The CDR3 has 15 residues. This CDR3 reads CASSPRTGEGNTIYF. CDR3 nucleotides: TGTGCCAGCAGCCCTCGGACAGGGGAGGGAAACACCATATATTTT.

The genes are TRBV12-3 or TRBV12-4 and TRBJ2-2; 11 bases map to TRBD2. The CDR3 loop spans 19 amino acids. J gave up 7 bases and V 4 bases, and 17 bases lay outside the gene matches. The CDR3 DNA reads TGTGCCAGCAGTTACCGGCCTTTTTTAGCGGGAGGGCATAACGGGGAGCTGTTTTTT. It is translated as CASSYRPFLAGGHNGELFF.

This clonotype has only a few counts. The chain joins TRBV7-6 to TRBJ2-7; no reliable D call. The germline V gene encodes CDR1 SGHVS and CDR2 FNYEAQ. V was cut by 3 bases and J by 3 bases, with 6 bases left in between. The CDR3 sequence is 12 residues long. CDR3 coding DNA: TGTGCCAGCAGCTTTCAAGGCTACGAGCAGTACTTC. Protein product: CASSFQGYEQYF.